This passage covers 12 T cell receptor beta chains from one sample sequenced in a study of OX40 agonist ivuxolimab in advanced cancers. Method: immunoSEQ multiplex PCR; TCRdb's copy keeps in-frame clones and lacks some. The sample shows fewer than 75,000 clones, 88% of them seen only once. Material: CD4+ or CD8+ T cells sorted from blood, obtained in a trial of the OX40 agonist ivuxolimab. These TCRs come from an adult with an advanced solid tumor such as melanoma, head and neck, liver or kidney cancer.

The CDR3: CASSLGAGELFF. The CDR3 DNA reads as TGTGCCAGCAGCCTTGGCGCCGGGGAGCTGTTTTTT. The V gene is TRBV7-3, the J gene TRBJ2-2; unclear D gene. Per germline, CDR1 SGHTA and CDR2 FQGTGA. This CDR3 is built from 12 residues. Trimming removed 5 bases at V and 6 bases at J, with 7 bases between.

The chain combines TRBV29-1 with TRBJ1-1; D call uncertain. The CDR3 extends over 14 amino acids. Between the trimmed V and J ends, which lost 7 bases and 3 bases, there was a span of 18 bases. Germline lookup yields CDR1 SQVTM and CDR2 ANQGSEA. The CDR3 spells CSATQRVADTEAFF. CDR3 sequence (DNA): TGCAGCGCAACACAACGGGTAGCCGACACTGAAGCTTTCTTT.

Here the CDR3 reads CASSLLGGVRGYTF. CDR3 bases: TGCGCCAGCAGCCTACTTGGTGGGGTACGAGGCTACACCTTC. The chain carries TRBV4-1 and TRBJ1-2; D is uncertain. Germline CDR1 and CDR2: MGHRA and YSYEKL. Trimming removed 4 bases from V and 8 bases from J, with 17 bases in between. The CDR3 is 14 residues long.

The V call is TRBV5-1, the J call TRBJ2-7; tentatively, D is TRBD1 or TRBD2 (5 bases each). This CDR3 has 13 amino acids. Trimming took 6 bases from V and 4 from J, leaving 14 bases between them. Germline assignment: CDR1 SGHRS and CDR2 YFSETQ. As DNA, the CDR3 is TGCGCCAGCACCCGGGACGGAGATTACGAGCAGTACTTC. Translation: CASTRDGDYEQYF.

This chain connects TRBV7-8 to TRBJ1-1; D gene unclear. V was trimmed by 2 bases and J by 1 base, leaving 11 bases between them. CDR3 size: 15 residues. CDR1 is SGHVS and CDR2 is FQNEAQ in the germline V gene. CDR3: CASSLTRRQNTEAFF. In DNA form, the CDR3 reads TGTGCCAGCAGCTTAACGAGGCGGCAGAACACTGAAGCTTTCTTT.

This clone occurred a few times. This rearrangement joins TRBV18 to TRBJ1-1; D gene ambiguous. The V gene lost 3 bases and the J gene lost 1 base, with 6 bases spanning the gap. The length of the CDR3 is 13 residues. The germline CDR1 and CDR2 sequences are KGHSH and LQKENI. CDR3 sequence: CASSPGPNTEAFF. The CDR3 DNA is TGTGCCAGCTCACCCGGCCCGAACACTGAAGCTTTCTTT. Using reference TRBV18 and TRBJ1-1 for the parts outside the CDR3, the full variable domain is NAGVMQNPRHLVRRRGQEARLRCSPMKGHSHVYWYRQLPEEGLKFMVYLQKENIIDESGMPKERFSAEFPKEGPSILRIQQVVRGDSAAYFCASSPGPNTEAFFGQGTRLTVV.

The V call is TRBV28, the J call TRBJ1-3, with D hard to call. CDR1 is MDHEN and CDR2 is SYDVKM in the germline V gene. The CDR3 covers 11 residues. V was clipped by 6 bases and J by 1 base, with 1 base between them. As DNA, the CDR3 is TGTGCCAGCAGGTCTGGAAACACCATATATTTT. Encoded protein: CASRSGNTIYF.

The count of this clone is one. This rearrangement joins TRBV5-1 to TRBJ2-3; D gene ambiguous. The CDR3 is 12 residues long. V lost 1 base and J 4 bases, leaving 4 bases between the germline ends. CDR1 SGHRS and CDR2 YFSETQ come from the germline V gene. The CDR3 DNA reads as TGCGCCAGCAGCTTGTTAGCAGATACGCAGTATTTT. This encodes CASSLLADTQYF.

The chain joins TRBV5-1 to TRBJ1-4, with no clear D. The CDR3 is made up of 14 amino acids. Trimming stripped 1 base from V and 8 bases from J, with 12 bases between. Per germline, CDR1 SGHRS and CDR2 YFSETQ. In DNA, the CDR3 is TGCGCCAGCAGCTTGCAAGGACGGAGGGAAAAACTGTTTTTT. Protein product: CASSLQGRREKLFF.

This chain connects TRBV9 to TRBJ2-7; a possible D gene is TRBD2 (8 bases). Germline lookup yields CDR1 SGDLS and CDR2 YYNGEE. Trimming took off 4 bases at V and 3 bases at J, with 20 bases between the two ends. The CDR3 loop spans 16 amino acids. The CDR3, as DNA: TGTGCCAGCAGCCCGAGGGGGCTAGCGGGCATCTACGAGCAGTACTTC. It encodes CASSPRGLAGIYEQYF.

This clone was observed a few times. CDR3 sequence: CAWSVRGLRRVSPLHF. Written as DNA, the CDR3 is TGTGCCTGGAGTGTACGGGGGCTCAGACGGGTTTCACCCCTCCACTTT. This chain uses TRBV30 with TRBJ1-6; D is possibly TRBD1 (6 bases). The CDR3 totals 16 residues. V was trimmed by 0 bases and J by 9 bases, leaving 18 bases between them. The germline V gene has CDR1 GTSNPN and CDR2 SVGIG (reference sequence).

The chain employs TRBV28 and TRBJ2-2; the D is unclear. This CDR3 region has 13 residues. V was shortened by 8 bases and J by 5 bases, with 12 bases between the two germline ends. CDR1 and CDR2 (germline): MDHEN, SYDVKM. The CDR3: CASHWGLTGELFF. The CDR3 DNA follows: TGTGCCAGCCATTGGGGTTTAACCGGGGAGCTGTTTTTT.